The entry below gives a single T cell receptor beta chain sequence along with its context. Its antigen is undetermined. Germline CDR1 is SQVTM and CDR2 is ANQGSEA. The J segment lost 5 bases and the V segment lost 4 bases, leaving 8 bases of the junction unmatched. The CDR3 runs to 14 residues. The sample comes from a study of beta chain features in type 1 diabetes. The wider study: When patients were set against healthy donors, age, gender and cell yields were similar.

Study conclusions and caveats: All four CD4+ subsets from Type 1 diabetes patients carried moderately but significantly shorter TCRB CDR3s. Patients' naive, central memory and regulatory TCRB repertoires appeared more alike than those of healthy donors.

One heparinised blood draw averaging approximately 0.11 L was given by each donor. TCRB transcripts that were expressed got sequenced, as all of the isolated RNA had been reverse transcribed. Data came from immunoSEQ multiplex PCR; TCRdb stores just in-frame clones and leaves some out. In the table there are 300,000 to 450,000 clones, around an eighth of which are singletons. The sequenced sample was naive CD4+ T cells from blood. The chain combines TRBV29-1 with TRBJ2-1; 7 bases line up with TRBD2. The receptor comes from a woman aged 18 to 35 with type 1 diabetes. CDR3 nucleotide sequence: TGCAGCGTTGCCACCGGGACTATTCACAATGAGCAGTTCTTC. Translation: CSVATGTIHNEQFF.